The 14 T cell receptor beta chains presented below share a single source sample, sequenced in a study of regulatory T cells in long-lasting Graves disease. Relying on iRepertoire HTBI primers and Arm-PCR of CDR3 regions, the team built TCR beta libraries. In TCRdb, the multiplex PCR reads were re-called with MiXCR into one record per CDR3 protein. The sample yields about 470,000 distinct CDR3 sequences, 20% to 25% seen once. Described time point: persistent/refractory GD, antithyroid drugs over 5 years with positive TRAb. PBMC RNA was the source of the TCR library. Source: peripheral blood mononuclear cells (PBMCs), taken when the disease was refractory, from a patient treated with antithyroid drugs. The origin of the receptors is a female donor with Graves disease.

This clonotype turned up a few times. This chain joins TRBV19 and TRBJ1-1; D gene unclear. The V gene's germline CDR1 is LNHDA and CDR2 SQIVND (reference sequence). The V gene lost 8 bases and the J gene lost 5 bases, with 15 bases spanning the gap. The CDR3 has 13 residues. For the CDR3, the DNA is TGTGCCAGTGGCTGGGCCCTGGGGACTGAAGCTTTCTTT. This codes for CASGWALGTEAFF.

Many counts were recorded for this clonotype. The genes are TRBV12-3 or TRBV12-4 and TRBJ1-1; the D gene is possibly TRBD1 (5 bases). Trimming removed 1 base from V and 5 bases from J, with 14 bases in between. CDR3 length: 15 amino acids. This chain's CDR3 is CASSLDWVEGTEAFF. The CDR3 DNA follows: TGTGCCAGCAGTTTAGACTGGGTCGAGGGGACTGAAGCTTTCTTT.

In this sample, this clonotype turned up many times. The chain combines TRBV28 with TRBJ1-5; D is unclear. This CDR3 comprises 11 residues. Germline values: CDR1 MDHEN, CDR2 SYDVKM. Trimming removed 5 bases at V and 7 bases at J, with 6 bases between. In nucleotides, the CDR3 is TGTGCCAGCAGTGCCGGACAGCCCCAGCATTTT. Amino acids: CASSAGQPQHF.

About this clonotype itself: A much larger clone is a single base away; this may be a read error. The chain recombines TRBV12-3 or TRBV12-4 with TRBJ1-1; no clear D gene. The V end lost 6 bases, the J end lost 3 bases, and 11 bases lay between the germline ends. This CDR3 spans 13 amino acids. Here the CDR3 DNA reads TGTGCCAGCAGAATGGACGGATACACTGAAGCTTTCTTT. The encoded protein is CASRMDGYTEAFF.

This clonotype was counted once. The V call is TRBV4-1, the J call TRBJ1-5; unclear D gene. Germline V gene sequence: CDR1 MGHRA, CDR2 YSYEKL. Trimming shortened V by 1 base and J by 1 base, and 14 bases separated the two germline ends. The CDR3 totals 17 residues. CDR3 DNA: TGCGCCAGCAGCCAAGGGCGGGCGCTGGGAAGCAATCAGCCCCAGCATTTT. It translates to CASSQGRALGSNQPQHF.

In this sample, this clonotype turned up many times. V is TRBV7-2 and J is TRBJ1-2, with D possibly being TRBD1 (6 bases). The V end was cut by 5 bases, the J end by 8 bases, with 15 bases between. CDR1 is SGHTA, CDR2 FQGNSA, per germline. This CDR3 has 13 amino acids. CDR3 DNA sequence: TGTGCCAGCAGCCAAGTGGGGGCTGAAGGCTACACCTTC. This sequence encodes CASSQVGAEGYTF. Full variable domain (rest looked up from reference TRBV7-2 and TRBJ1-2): GAGVSQSPSNKVTEKGKDVELRCDPISGHTALYWYRQSLGQGLEFLIYFQGNSAPDKSGLPSDRFSAERTGGSVSTLTIQRTQQEDSAVYLCASSQVGAEGYTFGSGTRLTVV.

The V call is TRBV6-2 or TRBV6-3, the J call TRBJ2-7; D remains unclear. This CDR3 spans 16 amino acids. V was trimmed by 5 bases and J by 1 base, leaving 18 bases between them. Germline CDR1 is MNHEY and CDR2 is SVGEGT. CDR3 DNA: TGTGCCAGCAGTCCCCGTTCCGGGTTGTTATCCTACGAGCAGTACTTC. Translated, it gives CASSPRSGLLSYEQYF.

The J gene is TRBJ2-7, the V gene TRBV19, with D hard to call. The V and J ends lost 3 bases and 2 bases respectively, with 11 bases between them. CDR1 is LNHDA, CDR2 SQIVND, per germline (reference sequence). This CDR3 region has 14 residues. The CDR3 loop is CASSISSATYEQYF. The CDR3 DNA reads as TGTGCCAGTAGTATCTCGTCAGCCACCTACGAGCAGTACTTC.

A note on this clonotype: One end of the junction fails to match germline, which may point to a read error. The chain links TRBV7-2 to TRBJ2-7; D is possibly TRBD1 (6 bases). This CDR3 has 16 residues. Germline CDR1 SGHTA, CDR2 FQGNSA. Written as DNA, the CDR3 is TGTGCCAGCAGCTTCGGAGGACAGAGGCGCTCCCACGAGCAGTACTTC. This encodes CASSFGGQRRSHEQYF.

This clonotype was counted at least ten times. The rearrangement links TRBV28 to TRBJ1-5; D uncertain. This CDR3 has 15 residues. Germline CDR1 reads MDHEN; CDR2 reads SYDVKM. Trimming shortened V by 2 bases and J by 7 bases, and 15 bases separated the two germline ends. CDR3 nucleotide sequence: TGTGCCAGCAGTTTAGGGGTGCCCCCACCCCAGCCCCAGCATTTT. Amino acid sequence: CASSLGVPPPQPQHF.

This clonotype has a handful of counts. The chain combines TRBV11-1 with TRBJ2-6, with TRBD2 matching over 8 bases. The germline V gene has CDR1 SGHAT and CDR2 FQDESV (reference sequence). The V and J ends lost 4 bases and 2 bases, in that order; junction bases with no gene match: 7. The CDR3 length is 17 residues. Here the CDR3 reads CASSSLGRVAGANVLTF. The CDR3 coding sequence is TGTGCCAGCAGCTCTCTCGGGAGGGTAGCTGGGGCCAACGTCCTGACTTTC.

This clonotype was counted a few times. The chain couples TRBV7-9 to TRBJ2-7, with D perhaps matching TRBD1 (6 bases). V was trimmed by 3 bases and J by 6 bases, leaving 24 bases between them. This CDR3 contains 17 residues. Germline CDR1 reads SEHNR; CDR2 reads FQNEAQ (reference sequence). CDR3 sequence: CASSLGALGRTGVEQYF. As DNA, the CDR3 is TGTGCCAGCAGCTTGGGGGCCCTCGGAAGGACTGGGGTCGAGCAGTACTTC.

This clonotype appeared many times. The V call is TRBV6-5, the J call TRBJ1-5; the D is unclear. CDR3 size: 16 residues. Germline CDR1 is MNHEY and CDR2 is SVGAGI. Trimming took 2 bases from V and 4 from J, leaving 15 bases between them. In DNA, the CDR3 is TGTGCCAGCAGTTACGATTCAGGACCGAGTAATCAGCCCCAGCATTTT. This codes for CASSYDSGPSNQPQHF.

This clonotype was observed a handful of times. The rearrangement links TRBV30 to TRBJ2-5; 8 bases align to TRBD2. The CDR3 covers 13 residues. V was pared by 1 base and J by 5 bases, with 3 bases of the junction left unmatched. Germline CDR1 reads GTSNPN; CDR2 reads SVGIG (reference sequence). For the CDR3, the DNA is TGTGCCTGGAGTGACGGGGGGGAGGAGACCCAGTACTTC. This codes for CAWSDGGEETQYF.